This T cell receptor (beta chain) comes out of a study of OX40 agonist ivuxolimab in advanced cancers. Profiling relied on immunoSEQ multiplex PCR, and the TCRdb table lists in-frame clones only, not all of them. The sample lists 65,000 to 75,000 clones, 80% to 90% occurring once. This CDR3 is 18 amino acids long. The V gene lost 2 bases and the J gene lost 7 bases, with 23 bases spanning the gap. Germline CDR1 reads MRHNA; CDR2 reads SNTAGT. Remarks on this clone: What it recognizes is unknown.

General study results and limits: Low normalized T-cell clonal expansion was additionally recorded for some nonresponders. CD4+ and CD8+ T cells in blood underwent clonal expansion by week 6 at 0.1 to 3.0 mg/kg.

This material consisted of CD4+ or CD8+ T cells sorted from blood, taken in a trial of the OX40 agonist ivuxolimab. The chain has TRBV6-4 and TRBJ1-4; weak D call: TRBD1 (5 bases). The sequence was obtained from an adult with an advanced solid tumor such as melanoma, head and neck, liver or kidney cancer. The DNA of the CDR3 is TGTGCCAGCAGTGACCTCCCGGGGACCTTTTCTGTTTGTGAAAAACTGTTTTTT. Encoded protein: CASSDLPGTFSVCEKLFF.